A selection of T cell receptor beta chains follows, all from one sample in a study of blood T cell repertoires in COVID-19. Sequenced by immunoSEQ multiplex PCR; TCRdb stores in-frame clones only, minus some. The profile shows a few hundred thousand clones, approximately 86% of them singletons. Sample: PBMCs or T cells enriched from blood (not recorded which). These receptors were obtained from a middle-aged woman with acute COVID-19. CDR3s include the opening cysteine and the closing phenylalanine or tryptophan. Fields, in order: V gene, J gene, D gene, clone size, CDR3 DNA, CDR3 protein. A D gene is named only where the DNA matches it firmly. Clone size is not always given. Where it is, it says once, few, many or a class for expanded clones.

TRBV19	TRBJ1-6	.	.	TGTGCCAGTAGGATAGAGTTGCGGGATAATTCACCCCTCCACTTT	CASRIELRDNSPLHF
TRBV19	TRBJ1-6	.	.	TGTGCCAGTAGTATTACAGGGTACAATTCACCCCTCCACTTT	CASSITGYNSPLHF
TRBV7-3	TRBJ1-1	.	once	TGTGCCAGCAGCTTAGATTCAGGGAGGACTGAAGCTTTCTTT	CASSLDSGRTEAFF
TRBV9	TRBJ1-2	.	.	TGTGCCAGCAGCGTACAACCCCAACCGGACTATGGCTACACCTTC	CASSVQPQPDYGYTF
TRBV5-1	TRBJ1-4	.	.	TGCGCCAGCAGCTTGGGGTCAGGGACAAATGAAAAACTGTTTTTT	CASSLGSGTNEKLFF
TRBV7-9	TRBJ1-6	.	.	TGTGCCAGCACCACAGGGCCTAATTCACCCCTCCACTTT	CASTTGPNSPLHF
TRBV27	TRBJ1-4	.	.	TGTGCCAGCAGTTTATATCGTCAGGGTGAAGAAAAACTGTTTTTT	CASSLYRQGEEKLFF
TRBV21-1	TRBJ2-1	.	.	TGTGCCAGCAGCAGACCATTCGGACTAGCGGGAGGGAGGGATGAGCAGTTCTTC	CASSRPFGLAGGRDEQFF
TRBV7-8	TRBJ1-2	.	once	TGTGCCAGCAGCCTAGGGACAAGAAACTATGGCTACACCTTC	CASSLGTRNYGYTF
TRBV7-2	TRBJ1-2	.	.	TGTGCCAGCAGCTTAGTACAGAGAAACTATGGCTACACCTTC	CASSLVQRNYGYTF
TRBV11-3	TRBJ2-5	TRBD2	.	TGTGCCAGCAGCTCACGACTAGCGGGGTTTCCAGAGACCCAGTACTTC	CASSSRLAGFPETQYF
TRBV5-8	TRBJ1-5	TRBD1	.	TGTGCCAGCAGCTTAGAAACAGGGGTATATCAGCCCCAGCATTTT	CASSLETGVYQPQHF
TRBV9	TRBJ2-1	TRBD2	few	TGTGCCAGCAGCGTAGAAAGGTCCCTAGCGGGAGGCTCCTACAATGAGCAGTTCTTC	CASSVERSLAGGSYNEQFF
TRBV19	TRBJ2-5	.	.	TGTGCCAGTAGAGGGCTAGCCGAAGAGACCCAGTACTTC	CASRGLAEETQYF
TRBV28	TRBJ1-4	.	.	TGTGCCAGCAGCCACCAACCGCTAGAAACCGAAAAACTGTTTTTT	CASSHQPLETEKLFF
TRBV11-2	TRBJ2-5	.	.	TGTGCCAGCAGCTTAGAGAGTAGGGGTCACCAAGAGACCCAGTACTTC	CASSLESRGHQETQYF
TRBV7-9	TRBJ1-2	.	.	TGTGCCAGCAGCTTCGACAGAAACTATGGCTACACCTTC	CASSFDRNYGYTF
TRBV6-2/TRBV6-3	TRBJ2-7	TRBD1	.	TGTGCCAGCAGTTTGGGACAGGCGCTTTACGAGCAGTACTTC	CASSLGQALYEQYF
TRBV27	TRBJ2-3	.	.	TGTGCCAGCAGTTCCGCCGTACACACAGATACGCAGTATTTT	CASSSAVHTDTQYF
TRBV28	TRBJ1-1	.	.	TGTGCCAGCAGTTTATACGGGGGGGGCTTAAAAGACACTGAAGCTTTCTTT	CASSLYGGGLKDTEAFF
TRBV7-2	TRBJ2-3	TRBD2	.	TGTGCCAGCAGCTTTAGCCGACTAGCGCTTAGCACAGATACGCAGTATTTT	CASSFSRLALSTDTQYF
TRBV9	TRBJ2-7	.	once	TGTGCCAGCAGCGCATATAGAGACAGTGGAGAGCAGTACTTC	CASSAYRDSGEQYF
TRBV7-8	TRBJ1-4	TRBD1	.	TGTGCCAGCAGCAACAGGGGTGAAAAACTGTTTTTT	CASSNRGEKLFF
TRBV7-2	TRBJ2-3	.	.	TGTGCCAGCAGCTTTGATAGGGGATTAGATACGCAGTATTTT	CASSFDRGLDTQYF
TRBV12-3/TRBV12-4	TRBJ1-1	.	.	TGTGCCAGCAGTTTGCAGACTGAAGCTTTCTTT	CASSLQTEAFF
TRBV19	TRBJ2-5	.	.	TGTGCCAGCGCCCCTCAGGGGCGGAGTAAGACCCAGTACTTC	CASAPQGRSKTQYF
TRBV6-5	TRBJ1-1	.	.	TGTGCCGGAAGGGGGGGCTTCACTGAAGCTTTCTTT	CAGRGGFTEAFF
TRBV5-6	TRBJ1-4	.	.	TGTGCCAGCAGCAACCTGGACAGCTTGAATGAAAAACTGTTTTTT	CASSNLDSLNEKLFF
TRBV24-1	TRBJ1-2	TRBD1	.	TGTGCCACCAGTGACTCCGGACAGGGCGGTGGCTACACCTTC	CATSDSGQGGGYTF
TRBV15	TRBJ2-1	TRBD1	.	TGTGCCACCAGCAGCGGGGGACAGGGAGTAAATGAGCAGTTCTTC	CATSSGGQGVNEQFF
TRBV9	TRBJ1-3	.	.	TGTGCCAGCAGCATTACAGAGACAACTTTAAACACCATATATTTT	CASSITETTLNTIYF
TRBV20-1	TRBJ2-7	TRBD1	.	TGCAGTGCTAGTGGGACAGGGAGACTCTACGAGCAGTACTTC	CSASGTGRLYEQYF
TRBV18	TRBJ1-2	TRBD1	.	TGTGCCAGCTCACGGGGACAGGGGGACTATGGCTACACCTTC	CASSRGQGDYGYTF
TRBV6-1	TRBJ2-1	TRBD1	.	TGTGCCAGCAGTGAAGCCTTGGACAGGCGGCTGATCTTC	CASSEALDRRLIF
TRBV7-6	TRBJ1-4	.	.	TGTGCCAGCAGCTTAGGTTGGGACAAAAATGAAAAACTGTTTTTT	CASSLGWDKNEKLFF
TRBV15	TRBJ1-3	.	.	TGTGCCGCGGCGGACAGAAAATTCTCTGGAAACACCATATATTTT	CAAADRKFSGNTIYF
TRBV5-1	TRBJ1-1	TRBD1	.	TGCGCCAGCAGCCTGTTGGGACGGACAGGGCCCATGAACACTGAAGCTTTCTTT	CASSLLGRTGPMNTEAFF
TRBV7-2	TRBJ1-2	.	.	TGTGCCAGCAGCCCCGGGGGGCAGTACTATGGCTACACCTTC	CASSPGGQYYGYTF
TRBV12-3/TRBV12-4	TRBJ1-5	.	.	TGTGCCAGCAGTTTCGGTAGTAATCAGCCCCAGCATTTT	CASSFGSNQPQHF
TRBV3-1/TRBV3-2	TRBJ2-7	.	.	TGTGCCAGCAGCTCGGACAGCCCCTACGAGCAGTACTTC	CASSSDSPYEQYF
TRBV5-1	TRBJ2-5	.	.	TGCGCCAGCAGCTTGGCCAAGGTGGGGGGTGAGACCCAGTACTTC	CASSLAKVGGETQYF
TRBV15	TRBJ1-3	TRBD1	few	TGTGCCACCATTGCTGACAGGGGGCTAGGAAACACCATATATTTT	CATIADRGLGNTIYF